This record looks at one T cell receptor (beta chain) sequence and its context. Its antigen is not identified. This entry belongs to a study of regulatory T cells in long-lasting Graves disease. Study in general: Antithyroid drugs had been taken under 3 months by newly diagnosed Graves' patients. Study-wide findings and caveats: Small numbers of samples may have cut accuracy.

The TCR beta library used iRepertoire HTBI primers with Arm-PCR amplification of CDR3. MiXCR was run by TCRdb on the multiplex PCR reads, yielding one entry per CDR3 protein. The table records around 400,000 distinct CDR3 sequences, about 11% of them present only once. The time point was: newly diagnosed GD, antithyroid drugs for less than 3 months. The authors made the TCR library using RNA they extracted from PBMCs. The length of the CDR3 is 16 residues. The germline CDR1 and CDR2 sequences are SGHNT and YYREEE (reference sequence). V gave up 0 bases and J gave up 3 bases, with 13 bases separating them. Separately, the same data were catalogued under a study of T cells in Graves' hyperthyroidism and ophthalmopathy. That work states: Any patient presenting with uncontrolled infection, other autoimmune disease, pregnancy or lactation was left out. Researchers ran a first-round RT-PCR on the TCR CDR3 using the HTBI primer set.

The V call is TRBV5-4, the J call TRBJ2-4; possibly TRBD2 for D (6 bases). The sample consisted of peripheral blood mononuclear cells (PBMCs), taken at new diagnosis, from a patient treated with antithyroid drugs. This receptor was obtained from a woman younger than 35 with Graves disease. The CDR3 DNA is TGTGCCAGCAGCTTGGGTCGGGAGTATGGCAAAAACATTCAGTACTTC. It encodes CASSLGREYGKNIQYF.